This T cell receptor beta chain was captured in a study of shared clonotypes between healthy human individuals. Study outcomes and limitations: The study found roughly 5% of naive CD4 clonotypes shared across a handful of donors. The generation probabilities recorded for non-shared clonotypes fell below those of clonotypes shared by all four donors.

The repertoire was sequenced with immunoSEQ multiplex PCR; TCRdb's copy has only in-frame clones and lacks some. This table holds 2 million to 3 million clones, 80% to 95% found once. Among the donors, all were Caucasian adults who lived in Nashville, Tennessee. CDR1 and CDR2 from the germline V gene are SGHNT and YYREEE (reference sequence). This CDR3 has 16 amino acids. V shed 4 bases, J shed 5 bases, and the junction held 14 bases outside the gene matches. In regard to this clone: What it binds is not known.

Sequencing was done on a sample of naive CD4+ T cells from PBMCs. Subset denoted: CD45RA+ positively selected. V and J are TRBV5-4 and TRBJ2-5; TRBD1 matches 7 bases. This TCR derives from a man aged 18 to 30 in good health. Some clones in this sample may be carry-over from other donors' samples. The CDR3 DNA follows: TGTGCCAGCAGCGGCAGACAGGGTACGACTCCCGAGACCCAGTACTTC. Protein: CASSGRQGTTPETQYF.